This T cell receptor beta chain comes out of a study of blood T cell repertoires in COVID-19. Across the study: The samples span acute and convalescent COVID-19 from the United States, Italy and Spain.

CDR3 length: 14 residues. The V end was cut by 6 bases, the J end by 5 bases, with 13 bases between. CDR1 MDHEN and CDR2 SYDVKM come from the germline V gene. The table came from immunoSEQ multiplex PCR; TCRdb's copy has only in-frame clones and leaves some out. The sample includes approximately 220,000 clones, 84% seen only once; the top ten take about 7%. What was sequenced was PBMCs or T cells enriched from blood (not recorded which). The source of this sequence is a woman aged 40 to 50 who had recovered from COVID-19. The V call is TRBV28, the J call TRBJ1-4, with D possibly TRBD1 on 5 matching bases. This CDR3 is CASSSNGGNEKLFF. The CDR3 nucleotides read TGTGCCAGCAGCTCCAACGGGGGGAATGAAAAACTGTTTTTT.